Listed below are T cell receptor beta chains from one sample, sequenced in a study of blood T cell repertoires in COVID-19. Libraries were prepared by immunoSEQ multiplex PCR; TCRdb keeps only in-frame clonotypes and omits some of them. The table includes 140,000 to 150,000 clones, about four fifths detected once. Sequencing was carried out using peripheral blood. The receptors derive from a human donor with acute or convalescent COVID-19. The donor label of this sample is uncertain. CDR3s include the opening cysteine and the closing phenylalanine or tryptophan. D genes are given only for firm matches. A clone size is listed for some rows: how often the clone was seen (once, few, many), or a class if it is expanded.

v_gene	j_gene	d_gene	abundance	CDR3nt	CDR3aa
TRBV5-1	TRBJ1-6	NA	NA	TGCGCCAGCAGCTTTGGGGGGGGCCAGGGACCCCTCCACTTT	CASSFGGGQGPLHF
TRBV6-5	TRBJ1-1	TRBD1	NA	TGTGCCAGCAGCGACCAACAGGGGGAGAGCACTGAAGCTTTCTTT	CASSDQQGESTEAFF
TRBV12-3/TRBV12-4	TRBJ2-2	NA	NA	TGTGCCAGCAGTTTACAGACAACCGGGGAGCTGTTTTTT	CASSLQTTGELFF
TRBV5-4	TRBJ2-1	TRBD2	NA	TGTGCCGGAAGTAGCGGGGGGGCCAGTGAGCAGTTCTTC	CAGSSGGASEQFF
TRBV5-1	TRBJ1-2	TRBD1	NA	TGCGCCAGCAGCGACAGGGGAGGGTATGGCTACACCTTC	CASSDRGGYGYTF
TRBV2	TRBJ2-7	TRBD1	NA	TGTGCCAGCAGGCCGGGACAGGGGGTAATCGAGCAGTACTTC	CASRPGQGVIEQYF
TRBV24-1	TRBJ2-2	TRBD2	NA	TGTGCCACCAGTGGACCGACTAGCGGGGGCCGACGGACCGGGGAGCTGTTTTTT	CATSGPTSGGRRTGELFF
TRBV3-1/TRBV3-2	TRBJ1-1	NA	NA	TGTGCCAGCAGCCCTACAGGGTATGGGAACACTGAAGCTTTCTTT	CASSPTGYGNTEAFF
TRBV6-1	TRBJ2-1	NA	NA	TGTGCCAGCAGCAGGGTTCTAGGAACGAATGAGCAGTTCTTC	CASSRVLGTNEQFF
TRBV11-1	TRBJ2-2	NA	NA	TGTGCCAGCAGCTTTTTCACCGGGACAAGCACCGGGGAGCTGTTTTTT	CASSFFTGTSTGELFF
TRBV6-5	TRBJ1-2	TRBD1	NA	TGTGCCAGCACTCGACAGGGACAAAGTGAAGGCTACACCTTC	CASTRQGQSEGYTF
TRBV20-1	TRBJ1-2	TRBD1	NA	TGCAGTGCTAGTGGGACAGGAATGGGGGGCTACACCTTC	CSASGTGMGGYTF
TRBV5-1	TRBJ2-3	TRBD2	many	TGCGCCAGCAGCGCGACGCTAGCGGGGGGGCTGAGCACAGATACGCAGTATTTT	CASSATLAGGLSTDTQYF
TRBV19	TRBJ1-6	TRBD1	NA	TGTGCCAGTAAGGGGGCGGCCGATAATTCACCCCTCCACTTT	CASKGAADNSPLHF
TRBV5-6	TRBJ1-6	TRBD1	NA	TGTGCCAGCTCAACCGGGACAGGGGGTTATAATTCACCCCTCCACTTT	CASSTGTGGYNSPLHF
TRBV19	TRBJ2-1	TRBD2	few	TGTGCCAGTAGTATTTCGGGTACGCGGGGGACTGAGCAGTTCTTC	CASSISGTRGTEQFF
TRBV13	TRBJ1-4	NA	NA	TGTGCCAGCAGCTTAGGCCTACGGGGAAAACTGTTTTTT	CASSLGLRGKLFF
TRBV9	TRBJ1-2	TRBD1	NA	TGTGCCAGCAGCTTGGGACAGTATGGCTACACCTTC	CASSLGQYGYTF
TRBV2	TRBJ2-2	NA	NA	TGTGCCAGCAGTGCCTCGAACACCGGGGAGCTGTTTTTT	CASSASNTGELFF